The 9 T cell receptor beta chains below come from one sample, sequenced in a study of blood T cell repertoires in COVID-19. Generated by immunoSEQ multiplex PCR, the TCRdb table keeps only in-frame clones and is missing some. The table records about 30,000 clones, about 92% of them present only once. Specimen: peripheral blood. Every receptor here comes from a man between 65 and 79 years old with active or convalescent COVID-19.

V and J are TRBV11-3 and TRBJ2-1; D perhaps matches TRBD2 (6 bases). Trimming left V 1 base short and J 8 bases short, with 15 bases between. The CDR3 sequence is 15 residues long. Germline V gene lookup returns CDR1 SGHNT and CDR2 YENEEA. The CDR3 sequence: CASSLVGTLSDEQFF. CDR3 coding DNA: TGTGCCAGCAGCTTAGTGGGGACTCTAAGCGATGAGCAGTTCTTC.

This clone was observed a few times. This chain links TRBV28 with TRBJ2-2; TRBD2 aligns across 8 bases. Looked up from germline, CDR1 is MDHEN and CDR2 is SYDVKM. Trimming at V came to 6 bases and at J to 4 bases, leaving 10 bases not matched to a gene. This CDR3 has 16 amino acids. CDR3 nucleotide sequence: TGTGCCAGCAGACGCAGCGGGAGTGGGACCACCGGGGAGCTGTTTTTT. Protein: CASRRSGSGTTGELFF.

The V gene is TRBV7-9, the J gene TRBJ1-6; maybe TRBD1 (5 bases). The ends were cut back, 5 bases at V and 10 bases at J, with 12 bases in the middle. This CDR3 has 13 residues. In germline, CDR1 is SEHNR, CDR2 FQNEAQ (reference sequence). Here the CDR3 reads CASSPRTQSPLHF. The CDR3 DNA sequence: TGTGCCAGCAGCCCTAGGACACAATCACCCCTCCACTTT.

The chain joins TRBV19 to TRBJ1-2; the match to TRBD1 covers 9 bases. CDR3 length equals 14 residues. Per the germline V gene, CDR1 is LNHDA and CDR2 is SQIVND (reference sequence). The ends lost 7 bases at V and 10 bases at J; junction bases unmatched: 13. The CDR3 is CASTKNDGTGHYTF. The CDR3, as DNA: TGTGCCAGTACCAAAAACGACGGGACAGGGCACTACACCTTC.

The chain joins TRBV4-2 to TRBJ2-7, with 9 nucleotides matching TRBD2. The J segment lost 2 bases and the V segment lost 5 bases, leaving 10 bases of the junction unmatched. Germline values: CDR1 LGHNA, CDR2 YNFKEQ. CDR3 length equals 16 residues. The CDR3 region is CASSARLERGAYEQYF. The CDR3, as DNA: TGTGCCAGCAGCGCCAGGTTGGAGCGGGGGGCCTACGAGCAGTACTTC.

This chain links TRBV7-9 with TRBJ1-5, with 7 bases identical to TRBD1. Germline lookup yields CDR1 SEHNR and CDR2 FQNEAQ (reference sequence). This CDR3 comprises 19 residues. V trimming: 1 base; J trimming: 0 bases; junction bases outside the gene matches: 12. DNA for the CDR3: TGTGCCAGCAGCTTAGGGAGGACAGGCGACACTTATAGCAATCAGCCCCAGCATTTT. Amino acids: CASSLGRTGDTYSNQPQHF.

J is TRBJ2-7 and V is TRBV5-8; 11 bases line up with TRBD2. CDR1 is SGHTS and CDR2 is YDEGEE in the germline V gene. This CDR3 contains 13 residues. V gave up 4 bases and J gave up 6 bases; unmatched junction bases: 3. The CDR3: CASSLGTSGEQYV. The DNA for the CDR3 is TGTGCCAGCAGCCTAGGGACTAGCGGCGAGCAGTACGTC.

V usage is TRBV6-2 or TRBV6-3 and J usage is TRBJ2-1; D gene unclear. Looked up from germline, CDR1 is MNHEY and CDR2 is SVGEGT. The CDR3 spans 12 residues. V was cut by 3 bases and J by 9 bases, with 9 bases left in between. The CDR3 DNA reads TGTGCCAGCAGTTATGGTGCGGCTGAGCAGTTCTTC. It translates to CASSYGAAEQFF.

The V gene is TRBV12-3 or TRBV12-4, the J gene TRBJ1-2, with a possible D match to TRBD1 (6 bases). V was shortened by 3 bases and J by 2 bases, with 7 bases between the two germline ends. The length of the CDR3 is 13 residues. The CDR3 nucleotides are TGTGCCAGCAGTTTCGACAGGAACTATGGCTACACCTTC. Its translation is CASSFDRNYGYTF.